What follows are 24 T cell receptor beta chains derived from one specimen sequenced in a study of T cell responses to AZD1222 COVID-19 vaccine. Repertoires were generated with immunoSEQ multiplex PCR, while TCRdb's copy carries only in-frame clones and drops some. The sample lists 150,000 or so clones, roughly nine tenths seen once, with 2.5% to 3% in the top ten. The sequences come from peripheral blood, collected on day 0 of AZD1222 vaccination. All receptors come from an adult in good health.

V and J are TRBV27 and TRBJ2-5, with TRBD2 as a possible D gene (6 bases). The CDR3 contains 13 residues. V gave up 4 bases and J gave up 1 base, with 7 bases separating them. Germline V gene sequence: CDR1 MNHEY, CDR2 SMNVEV (reference sequence). DNA for the CDR3: TGTGCCAGCAGTTGGGGACTCCAAGAGACCCAGTACTTC. Translating it yields CASSWGLQETQYF.

The V and J genes are TRBV19 and TRBJ2-7; 8 bases are a match to TRBD1. Germline V lookup: CDR1 LNHDA, CDR2 SQIVND (reference sequence). The CDR3 spans 14 residues. Trimming took 1 base from V and 2 from J; bases not matched to a gene: 1. CDR3 coding DNA: TGTGCCAGTAGTATAGGGACAGGGCCCTACGAGCAGTACTTC. This codes for CASSIGTGPYEQYF.

The gene calls are TRBV7-8 and TRBJ2-5; possibly TRBD1 for D (5 bases). Trimming shortened V by 3 bases and J by 5 bases, and 13 bases separated the two germline ends. There are 14 residues in the CDR3. Looked up from germline, CDR1 is SGHVS and CDR2 is FQNEAQ. The CDR3 region has the DNA TGTGCCAGCAGCTTCCACAGGAGCGTTGAGACCCAGTACTTC. The encoded protein is CASSFHRSVETQYF.

The rearrangement joins TRBV3-1 (or the pseudogene TRBV3-2) to TRBJ2-7, with D possibly TRBD2 on 5 matching bases. Germline-derived CDR1 and CDR2 are LGHDT and YNNKEL (reference sequence). Trimming removed 4 bases from V and 7 bases from J, with 20 bases in between. CDR3 length: 15 amino acids. CDR3 residues: CASSPTGYPLGEQYF. The DNA for the CDR3 is TGTGCCAGCAGCCCTACGGGATACCCCTTAGGGGAGCAGTACTTC.

The chain couples TRBV7-8 to TRBJ2-7; 7 positions match TRBD2. The CDR3 extends over 13 amino acids. V trimming: 8 bases; J trimming: 5 bases; junction bases outside the gene matches: 9. Germline CDR1 SGHVS, CDR2 FQNEAQ. For the CDR3, the DNA is TGTGCCAGCTTTCCAGGCGGGGGAAACGAGCAGTACTTC. It is translated as CASFPGGGNEQYF.

V gene TRBV30 combines with J gene TRBJ1-2, with D tentatively TRBD1 (5 bases). The ends were cut back, 4 bases at V and 7 bases at J, with 16 bases in the middle. Germline-derived CDR1 and CDR2 are GTSNPN and SVGIG (reference sequence). The CDR3 consists of 13 residues. CDR3 amino acids: CAWTPGTLGGYTF. The CDR3 DNA follows: TGTGCCTGGACCCCGGGGACCCTGGGTGGCTACACCTTC.

The chain uses TRBV4-1 and TRBJ2-7, with D possibly matching TRBD2 (6 bases). Trimming removed 0 bases at V and 2 bases at J, with 14 bases between. This CDR3 region has 16 residues. Germline V gene sequence: CDR1 MGHRA, CDR2 YSYEKL. CDR3 residues: CASSQETTGVAYEQYF. The CDR3 bases are TGCGCCAGCAGCCAAGAAACGACGGGAGTCGCCTACGAGCAGTACTTC.

The sample holds one count of this clone. The chain couples TRBV5-4 to TRBJ2-3; 12 positions agree with TRBD2. V trimming: 4 bases; J trimming: 2 bases; junction bases outside the gene matches: 2. Germline CDR1 reads SGHNT; CDR2 reads YYREEE (reference sequence). The CDR3 consists of 15 residues. CDR3 sequence reads: CASSPSGRDTDTQYF. CDR3 in DNA: TGTGCCAGCAGCCCTAGCGGGAGGGACACAGATACGCAGTATTTT.

V and J are TRBV27 and TRBJ1-2; TRBD1 is a possible D gene (5 bases). In germline, CDR1 is MNHEY, CDR2 SMNVEV (reference sequence). This CDR3 is built from 13 residues. V shed 6 bases and J shed 5 bases, with 13 bases lying between them. CDR3 nucleotides: TGTGCCAGCAGCCGAGGCGGGGGGTATGGCTACACCTTC. Encoded protein: CASSRGGGYGYTF.

The chain combines TRBV7-8 with TRBJ2-1; D possibly corresponds to TRBD2 (5 bases). Germline V CDR1 and CDR2: SGHVS, FQNEAQ. V was shortened by 0 bases and J by 7 bases, with 19 bases between the two germline ends. The CDR3 sequence is 17 residues long. This chain's CDR3 is CASSLAHRTPQLNEQFF. In nucleotides, the CDR3 is TGTGCCAGCAGCTTAGCGCACCGGACTCCCCAACTTAATGAGCAGTTCTTC.

The gene calls are TRBV7-9 and TRBJ2-7; possibly TRBD1 or TRBD2 for D (6 bases each). The CDR3 covers 17 residues. V lost 1 base to trimming and J lost 2 bases, with 18 bases between them. From germline, CDR1 is SEHNR and CDR2 FQNEAQ (reference sequence). The CDR3, as DNA: TGTGCCAGCAGCTTAGGGAGGGGGGTGCTTACACCCTACGAGCAGTACTTC. Protein: CASSLGRGVLTPYEQYF. Combining the CDR3 with reference TRBV7-9 and TRBJ2-7 gives the whole variable domain DTGVSQNPRHKITKRGQNVTFRCDPISEHNRLYWYRQTLGQGPEFLTYFQNEAQLEKSRLLSDRFSAERPKGSFSTLEIQRTEQGDSAMYLCASSLGRGVLTPYEQYFGPGTRLTVT.

The chain has TRBV30 and TRBJ1-2; TRBD1 agrees at 9 bases. With 2 bases clipped from V and 5 bases from J, the junction kept 6 bases outside the gene matches. There are 14 residues in the CDR3. The germline V gene has CDR1 GTSNPN and CDR2 SVGIG (reference sequence). The CDR3 bases are TGTGCCTGGAGTCGAAAGGACAGGGGATATGGCTACACCTTC. Translating it yields CAWSRKDRGYGYTF.

The chain employs TRBV23-1 and TRBJ1-1; unclear D gene. TRBV23-1 counts as an open reading frame of uncertain function. This CDR3 contains 16 residues. V lost 2 bases to trimming and J lost 1 base, with 14 bases between them. CDR3 DNA: TGCGCCAGCAGTCAACGGGGTGAGAACAGGAACACTGAAGCTTTCTTT. Translated, it gives CASSQRGENRNTEAFF.

The V gene is TRBV18, the J gene TRBJ1-1; 7 nucleotides line up with TRBD1. CDR3 length equals 16 residues. Germline V gene sequence: CDR1 KGHSH, CDR2 LQKENI. Trimming cost V 4 bases and J 0 bases; bases outside gene matches: 8. As DNA, the CDR3 is TGTGCCAGCTCACGGGGCCTACAGGGGTTGAACACTGAAGCTTTCTTT. It translates to CASSRGLQGLNTEAFF.

The rearrangement links TRBV11-2 to TRBJ2-1; tentatively, D is TRBD2 (6 bases). The CDR3 contains 14 residues. Trimming cost V 1 base and J 5 bases, with 9 bases left between them. CDR1 is SGHAT, CDR2 FQNNGV, per germline. CDR3 sequence: CASSLVGGHNEQFF. In nucleotides, the CDR3 is TGTGCCAGCAGCTTAGTCGGGGGTCACAATGAGCAGTTCTTC. The entire variable domain, with the rest obtained from reference TRBV11-2 and TRBJ2-1, is as follows: EAGVAQSPRYKIIEKRQSVAFWCNPISGHATLYWYQQILGQGPKLLIQFQNNGVVDDSQLPKDRFSAERLKGVDSTLKIQPAKLEDSAVYLCASSLVGGHNEQFFGPGTRLTVL.

This clone turned up a few times. The CDR3 region has the DNA TGTGCCAGCAGTGAAGCTTACCCCCCCGGGGAGCTGTTTTTT. This sequence encodes CASSEAYPPGELFF. The chain links TRBV2 to TRBJ2-2; no reliable D call. The germline V and J ends were trimmed by 0 bases and 6 bases, with 8 bases remaining between them. The V gene's germline CDR1 is SNHLY and CDR2 FYNNEI. This CDR3 spans 14 amino acids.

The chain employs TRBV30 and TRBJ2-1; the D call may be TRBD1 or TRBD2 (5 bases each). CDR1 is GTSNPN and CDR2 is SVGIG in the germline V gene (reference sequence). V was clipped by 2 bases and J by 2 bases, with 10 bases between them. CDR3 size: 14 residues. For the CDR3, the DNA is TGTGCCTGGAGTATGGGGGTCACCTACAATGAGCAGTTCTTC. Its translation: CAWSMGVTYNEQFF.

For the CDR3, the DNA is TGTGCCAGCAGACTGACAGGGACTGAAGCTTTCTTT. This encodes CASRLTGTEAFF. J is TRBJ1-1 and V is TRBV7-9; the match to TRBD1 covers 7 bases. Germline V lookup: CDR1 SEHNR, CDR2 FQNEAQ (reference sequence). V lost 6 bases to trimming and J lost 5 bases; unmatched junction nucleotides: 3. This CDR3 spans 12 amino acids. The variable domain in full, completed from reference TRBV7-9 and TRBJ1-1, reads DTGVSQNPRHKITKRGQNVTFRCDPISEHNRLYWYRQTLGQGPEFLTYFQNEAQLEKSRLLSDRFSAERPKGSFSTLEIQRTEQGDSAMYLCASRLTGTEAFFGQGTRLTVV.

V gene TRBV6-1 combines with J gene TRBJ2-5, with D perhaps given as TRBD1 or TRBD2 (5 bases each). Trimming removed 2 bases at V and 1 base at J, with 14 bases between. Germline values: CDR1 MNHNS, CDR2 SASEGT. The CDR3 length is 16 residues. The CDR3 spells CASSELEGIPQETQYF. Written as DNA, the CDR3 is TGTGCCAGCAGTGAATTAGAGGGGATACCCCAAGAGACCCAGTACTTC.

This sequence joins TRBV29-1 and TRBJ2-1; no definite D call. V lost 3 bases, J lost 5 bases, and 8 bases lay in between. CDR3 size: 12 residues. CDR1 and CDR2 (germline): SQVTM, ANQGSEA. The CDR3 coding sequence is TGCAGCGTTGACCGAGCGAACAATGAGCAGTTCTTC. This translates into CSVDRANNEQFF.

The chain uses TRBV4-1 and TRBJ2-7; tentative D call: TRBD2 (6 bases). Per the germline V gene, CDR1 is MGHRA and CDR2 is YSYEKL. The CDR3 has 16 amino acids. Deletions cut 5 bases from V and 2 bases from J, with 19 bases between. The CDR3 loop is CASSKGPSGDTYEQYF. CDR3 in DNA: TGCGCCAGCAGCAAAGGCCCGTCGGGGGATACCTACGAGCAGTACTTC.

The chain joins TRBV19 to TRBJ1-2, with TRBD1 matching 9 bases. Unmatched junction bases numbered 5, after V lost 7 bases and J lost 8 bases. The CDR3 runs 12 residues. CDR1 LNHDA and CDR2 SQIVND come from the germline V gene (reference sequence). The CDR3 region is CASITGGGGYTF. The DNA of the CDR3 is TGTGCCAGTATTACAGGGGGCGGCGGCTACACCTTC.

This clone turned up a few times. The chain is built from TRBV15 and TRBJ2-1, with D maybe TRBD2 (5 bases). Germline CDR1 reads LNHNV; CDR2 reads YYDKDF (reference sequence). This CDR3 has 17 amino acids. V was trimmed by 0 bases and J by 0 bases, leaving 12 bases between them. This chain's CDR3 is CATSRDYGLSSYNEQFF. The CDR3 region has the DNA TGTGCCACCAGCAGAGATTACGGACTTAGCTCCTACAATGAGCAGTTCTTC.

The gene calls are TRBV4-2 and TRBJ2-5; TRBD2 agrees at 10 bases. The CDR3 totals 16 residues. Germline V gives CDR1 LGHNA, CDR2 YNFKEQ. The J segment lost 4 bases and the V segment lost 3 bases, leaving 8 bases of the junction unmatched. The CDR3 nucleotides are TGTGCCAGCAGCCAGGAAACTAGCGGGGCCCCAGAGACCCAGTACTTC. Protein product: CASSQETSGAPETQYF.